Described below is a single T cell receptor (beta chain) sequence and its context. These data come from a study of T-cell reconstitution after alpha-beta-depleted transplantation in children. Losses at the gene ends were 4 bases for V and 6 bases for J; bases not matched to a gene: 12. The CDR3 runs 16 residues. Germline assignment: CDR1 KGHSH and CDR2 LQKENI. Construction of the TCRbeta library involved unique molecular identifiers. TCRdb used MiXCR to reprocess the PCR reads, holding one entry per CDR3 protein. The sample contains about 980,000 distinct CDR3 sequences, about 29% of which appear only once.

Sequenced material: PBMCs, mostly from graft donor cells, taken 360 days after TCRalphabeta/CD19-depleted stem cell transplant. The chain uses TRBV18 and TRBJ2-7; TRBD1 matches at 10 bases. The clonotype was recovered from a boy younger than two who had a stem cell transplant for SCID, so the T cells may come from the graft donor. CDR3 sequence: CASSRQVPGQGSEQYF. The CDR3 region has the DNA TGTGCCAGCTCACGGCAAGTCCCGGGACAGGGGTCCGAGCAGTACTTC.